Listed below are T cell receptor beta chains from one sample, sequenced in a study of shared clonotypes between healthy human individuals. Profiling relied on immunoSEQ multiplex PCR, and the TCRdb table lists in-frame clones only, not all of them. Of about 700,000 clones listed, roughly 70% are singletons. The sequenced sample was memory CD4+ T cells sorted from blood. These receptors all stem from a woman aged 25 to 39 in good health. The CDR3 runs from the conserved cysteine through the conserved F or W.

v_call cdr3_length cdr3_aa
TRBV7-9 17 CASSRPGTGVGSEKLFF
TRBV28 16 CASSFIWSSSGNTIYF
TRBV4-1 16 CASSQGGGSVQETQYF
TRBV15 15 CATSREGHNNQPQHF
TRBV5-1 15 CASSLLAGAAGEQYF
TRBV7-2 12 CASSLELREQYF
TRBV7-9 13 CASSLAGTYEQYF
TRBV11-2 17 CASSLGQPGQGHYGYTF
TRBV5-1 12 CASSLVQGELFF
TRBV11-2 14 CASSRGTGIHEQYF
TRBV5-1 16 CASSLTSGAVAGELFF
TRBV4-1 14 CASSQDEGFYGYTF
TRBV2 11 CASRGHYEQYF
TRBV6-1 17 CASSEAGTGRANYGYTF
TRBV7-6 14 CASSPRQGNYGYTF
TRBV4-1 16 CASSQTTGGAQNIQYF
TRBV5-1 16 CASSYGAERRTDTQYF
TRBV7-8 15 CASSWSGTSAYTQYF
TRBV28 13 CASSPPQGYEQYF
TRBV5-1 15 CASSPATGQEPTQYF
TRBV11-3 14 CASSWNSGANVLTF
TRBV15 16 CATSRDLIRGAGEQFF
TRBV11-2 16 CASSLKAGSGANVLTF
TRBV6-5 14 CASSYSFSRDEQYF
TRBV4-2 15 CASSLGAEGAGEQYF
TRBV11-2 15 CASSSTAGGPPEQYF
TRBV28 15 CASRRDRIAKNIQYF
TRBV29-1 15 CSEGGEGLARYEQYF
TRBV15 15 CATSPIAGETDTQYF
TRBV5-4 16 CASSLGSSRSTDTQYF
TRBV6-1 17 CASSAKSGQGGKETQYF
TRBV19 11 CASIGTDTQYF
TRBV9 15 CASSVQGPSYNEQFF
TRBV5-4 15 CASSLGGHQGQPQHF
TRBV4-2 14 CASSHALGTDTQYF
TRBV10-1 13 CASSESGNEKLFF
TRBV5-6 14 CASSLDRGTDTQYF
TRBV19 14 CASSETGGDQPQHF
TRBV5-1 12 CASSPDRASYTF
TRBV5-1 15 CASSLLGQGAYEQYF
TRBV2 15 CASSDTADWVGERYF
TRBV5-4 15 CASRNRAGGPETQYF
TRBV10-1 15 CASSRDSSSYNEQFF
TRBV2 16 CASSRIHRGANQPQHF
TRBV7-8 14 CASSGGLAKETQYF
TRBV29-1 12 CSATPSGNTIYF
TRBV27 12 CASSSAAETQYF
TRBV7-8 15 CASSSGTGTYNEQFF
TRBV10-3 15 CATSGDLGSTGELFF
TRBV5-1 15 CASGLGNTPPDTQYF
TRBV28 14 CASRTSGTQYEQYF
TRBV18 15 CASSPGGQGDTEAFF
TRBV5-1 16 CASSSGLAGVPGELFF
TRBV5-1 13 CASSLTNNEKLFF
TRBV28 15 CASSGQGAEGYGYTF